This T cell receptor (beta chain) was identified during a study of regulatory T cells in long-lasting Graves disease. Trimming pared 5 bases from V and 6 bases from J, leaving 23 bases between. The CDR3 loop spans 17 amino acids. Germline V gene data show CDR1 as MNHEY and CDR2 as SMNVEV (reference sequence). This clonotype has a handful of counts. Time point reported: persistent/refractory GD, antithyroid drugs over 5 years with positive TRAb. PBMC RNA served as the TCR library source. The TCR beta library used iRepertoire HTBI primers with Arm-PCR amplification of CDR3. From the multiplex PCR reads, TCRdb called clonotypes with MiXCR, one entry per CDR3 protein. Among about 430,000 distinct CDR3 sequences listed, 21% were seen once.

This material consisted of peripheral blood mononuclear cells (PBMCs), taken when the disease was refractory, from a patient treated with antithyroid drugs. The TCR was taken from a female donor with Graves disease. The chain has TRBV27 and TRBJ2-1, with D perhaps assigned TRBD1 or TRBD2 (6 bases each). As DNA, the CDR3 is TGTGCCAGCAGTGGGGGGCCTAGCGTGGGGAGTCTCAATGAGCAGTTCTTC. Translated: CASSGGPSVGSLNEQFF.